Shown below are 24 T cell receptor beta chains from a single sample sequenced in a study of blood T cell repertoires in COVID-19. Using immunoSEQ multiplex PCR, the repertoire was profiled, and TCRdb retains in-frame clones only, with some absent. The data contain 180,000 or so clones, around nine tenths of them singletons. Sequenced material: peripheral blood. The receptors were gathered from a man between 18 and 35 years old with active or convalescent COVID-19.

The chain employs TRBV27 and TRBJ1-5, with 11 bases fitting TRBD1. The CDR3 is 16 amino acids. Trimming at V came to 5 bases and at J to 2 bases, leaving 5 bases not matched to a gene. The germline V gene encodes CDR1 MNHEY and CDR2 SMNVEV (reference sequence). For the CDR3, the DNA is TGTGCCAGCAGTCCGGACAGGGGGCGAGGCAATCAGCCCCAGCATTTT. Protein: CASSPDRGRGNQPQHF.

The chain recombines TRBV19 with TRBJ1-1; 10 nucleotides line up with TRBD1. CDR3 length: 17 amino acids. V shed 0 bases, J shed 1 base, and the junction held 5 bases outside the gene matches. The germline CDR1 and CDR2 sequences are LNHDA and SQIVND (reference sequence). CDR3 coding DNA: TGTGCCAGTAGTATAGAAGGACAGGGGGTTTGGAACACTGAAGCTTTCTTT. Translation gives CASSIEGQGVWNTEAFF. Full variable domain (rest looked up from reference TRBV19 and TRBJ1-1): DGGITQSPKYLFRKEGQNVTLSCEQNLNHDAMYWYRQDPGQGLRLIYYSQIVNDFQKGDIAEGYSVSREKKESFPLTVTSAQKNPTAFYLCASSIEGQGVWNTEAFFGQGTRLTVV.

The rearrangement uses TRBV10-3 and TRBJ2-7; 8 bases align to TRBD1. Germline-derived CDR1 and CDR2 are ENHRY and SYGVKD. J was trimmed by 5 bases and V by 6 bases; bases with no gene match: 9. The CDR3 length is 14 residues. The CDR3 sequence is CAISGQGLANEQYF. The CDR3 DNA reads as TGTGCCATCAGCGGACAGGGTCTCGCCAACGAGCAGTACTTC.

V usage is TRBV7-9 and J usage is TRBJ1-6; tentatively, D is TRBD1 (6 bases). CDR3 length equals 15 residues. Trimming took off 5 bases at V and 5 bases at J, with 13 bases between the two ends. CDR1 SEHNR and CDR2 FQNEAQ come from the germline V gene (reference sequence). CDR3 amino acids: CASSTGHYDNSPLHF. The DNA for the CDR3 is TGTGCCAGCAGCACGGGACATTATGATAATTCACCCCTCCACTTT.

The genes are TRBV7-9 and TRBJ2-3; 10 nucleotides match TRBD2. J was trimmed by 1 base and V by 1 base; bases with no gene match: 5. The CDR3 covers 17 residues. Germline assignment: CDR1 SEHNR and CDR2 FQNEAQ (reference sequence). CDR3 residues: CASSLVPSGSGTDTQYF. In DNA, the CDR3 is TGTGCCAGCAGCTTAGTCCCTAGCGGGAGTGGCACAGATACGCAGTATTTT.

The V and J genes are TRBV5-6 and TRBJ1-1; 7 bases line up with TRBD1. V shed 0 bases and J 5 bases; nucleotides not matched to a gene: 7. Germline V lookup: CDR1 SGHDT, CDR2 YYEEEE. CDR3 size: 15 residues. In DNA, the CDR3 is TGTGCCAGCAGCTTGGCCAACAGGGGTGGAACTGAAGCTTTCTTT. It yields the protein CASSLANRGGTEAFF. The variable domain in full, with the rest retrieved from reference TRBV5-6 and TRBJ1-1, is DAGVTQSPTHLIKTRGQQVTLRCSPKSGHDTVSWYQQALGQGPQFIFQYYEEEERQRGNFPDRFSGHQFPNYSSELNVNALLLGDSALYLCASSLANRGGTEAFFGQGTRLTVV.

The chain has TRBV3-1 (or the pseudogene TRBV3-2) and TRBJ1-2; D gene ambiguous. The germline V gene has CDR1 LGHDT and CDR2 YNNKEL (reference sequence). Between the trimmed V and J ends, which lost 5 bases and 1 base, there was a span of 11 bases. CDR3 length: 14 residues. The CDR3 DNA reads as TGTGCCAGCAGCGACCTCCGGGGTAACTATGGCTACACCTTC. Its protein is CASSDLRGNYGYTF.

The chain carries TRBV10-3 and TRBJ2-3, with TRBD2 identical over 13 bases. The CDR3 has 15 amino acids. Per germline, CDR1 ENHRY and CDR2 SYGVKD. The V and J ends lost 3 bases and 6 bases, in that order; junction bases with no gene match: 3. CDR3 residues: CAISDPTSGGDTQYF. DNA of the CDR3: TGTGCCATCAGTGACCCGACTAGCGGGGGGGATACGCAGTATTTT.

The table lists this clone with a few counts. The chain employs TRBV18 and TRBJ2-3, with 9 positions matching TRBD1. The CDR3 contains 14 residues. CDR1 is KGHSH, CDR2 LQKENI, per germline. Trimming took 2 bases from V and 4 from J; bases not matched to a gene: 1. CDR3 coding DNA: TGTGCCAGCTCACCAGGACAGGGGTCAGATACGCAGTATTTT. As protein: CASSPGQGSDTQYF.

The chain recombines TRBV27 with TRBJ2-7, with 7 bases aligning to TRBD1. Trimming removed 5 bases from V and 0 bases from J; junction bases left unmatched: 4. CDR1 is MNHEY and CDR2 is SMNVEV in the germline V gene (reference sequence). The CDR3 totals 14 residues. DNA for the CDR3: TGTGCCAGCAGTCACAGGGGATTCTCCTACGAGCAGTACTTC. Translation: CASSHRGFSYEQYF.

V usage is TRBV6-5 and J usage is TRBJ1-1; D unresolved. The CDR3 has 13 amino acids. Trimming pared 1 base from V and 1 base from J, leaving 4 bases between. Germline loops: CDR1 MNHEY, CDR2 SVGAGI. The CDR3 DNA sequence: TGTGCCAGCAGTTACTTCAAGAACACTGAAGCTTTCTTT. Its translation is CASSYFKNTEAFF.

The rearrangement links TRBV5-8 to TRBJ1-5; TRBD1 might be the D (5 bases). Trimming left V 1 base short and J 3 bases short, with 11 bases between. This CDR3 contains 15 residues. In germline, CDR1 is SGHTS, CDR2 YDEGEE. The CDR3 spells CASSLQGLDNQPQHF. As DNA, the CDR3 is TGTGCCAGCAGCTTGCAGGGCTTGGACAATCAGCCCCAGCATTTT.

The CDR3 DNA sequence: TGTGCCAGTAGTTTCATGAGCGCAGATACGCAGTATTTT. This codes for CASSFMSADTQYF. V usage is TRBV19 and J usage is TRBJ2-3; D unresolved. The CDR3 is 13 amino acids. Per germline, CDR1 LNHDA and CDR2 SQIVND (reference sequence). V gave up 5 bases and J gave up 4 bases, with 10 bases separating them.

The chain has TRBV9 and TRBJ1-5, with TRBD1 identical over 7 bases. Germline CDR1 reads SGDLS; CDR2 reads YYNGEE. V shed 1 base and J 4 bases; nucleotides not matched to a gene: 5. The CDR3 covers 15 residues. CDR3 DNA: TGTGCCAGCAGCGTAATAGGGACAGCAAATCAGCCCCAGCATTTT. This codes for CASSVIGTANQPQHF.

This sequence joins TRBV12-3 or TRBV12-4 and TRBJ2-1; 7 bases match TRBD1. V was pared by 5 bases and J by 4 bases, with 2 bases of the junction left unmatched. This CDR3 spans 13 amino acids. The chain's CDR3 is CASSPGQYNEQFF. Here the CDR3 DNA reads TGTGCCAGCAGTCCGGGACAGTACAATGAGCAGTTCTTC.

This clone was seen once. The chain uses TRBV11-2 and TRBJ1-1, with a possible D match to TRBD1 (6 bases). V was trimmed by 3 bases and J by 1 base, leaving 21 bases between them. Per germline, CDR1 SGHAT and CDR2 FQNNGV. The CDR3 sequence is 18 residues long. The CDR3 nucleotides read TGTGCCAGCAGCTTTAACACAGGGTTGATCACTGGGAACACTGAAGCTTTCTTT. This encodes CASSFNTGLITGNTEAFF.

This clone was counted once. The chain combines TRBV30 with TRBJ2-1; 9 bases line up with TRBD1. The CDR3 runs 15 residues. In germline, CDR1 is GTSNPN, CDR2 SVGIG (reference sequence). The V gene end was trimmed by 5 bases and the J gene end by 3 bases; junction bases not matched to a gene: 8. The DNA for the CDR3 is TGTGCCTGGGCGCCGGACAGGGGATTCTACAATGAGCAGTTCTTC. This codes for CAWAPDRGFYNEQFF.

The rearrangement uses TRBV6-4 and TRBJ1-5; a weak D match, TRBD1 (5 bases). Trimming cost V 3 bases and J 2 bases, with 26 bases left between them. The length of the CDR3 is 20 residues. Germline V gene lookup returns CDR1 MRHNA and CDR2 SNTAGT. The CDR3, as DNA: TGTGCCAGCAGTGAATCGAAACAAGAAGGGGAGGCCTTCGGCAATCAGCCCCAGCATTTT. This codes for CASSESKQEGEAFGNQPQHF.

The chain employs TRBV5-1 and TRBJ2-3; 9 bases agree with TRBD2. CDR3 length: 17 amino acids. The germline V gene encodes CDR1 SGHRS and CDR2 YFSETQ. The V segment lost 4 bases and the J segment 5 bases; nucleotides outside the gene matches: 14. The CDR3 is CASSPLLLSGGKDTQYF. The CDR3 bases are TGCGCCAGCAGCCCCTTACTGCTGAGCGGGGGGAAAGATACGCAGTATTTT.

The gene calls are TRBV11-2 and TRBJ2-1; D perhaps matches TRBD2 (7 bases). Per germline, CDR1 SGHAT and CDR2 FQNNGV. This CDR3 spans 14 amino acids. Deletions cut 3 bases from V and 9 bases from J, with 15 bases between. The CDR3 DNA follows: TGTGCCAGCAGCTTGGCGGGGGCTTGGGGTGAGCAGTTCTTC. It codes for CASSLAGAWGEQFF. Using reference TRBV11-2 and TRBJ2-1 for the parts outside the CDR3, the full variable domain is EAGVAQSPRYKIIEKRQSVAFWCNPISGHATLYWYQQILGQGPKLLIQFQNNGVVDDSQLPKDRFSAERLKGVDSTLKIQPAKLEDSAVYLCASSLAGAWGEQFFGPGTRLTVL.

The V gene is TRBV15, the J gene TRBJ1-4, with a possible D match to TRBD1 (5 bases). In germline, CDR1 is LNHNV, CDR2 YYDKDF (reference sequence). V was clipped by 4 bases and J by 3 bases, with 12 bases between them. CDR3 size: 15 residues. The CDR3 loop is CATSNGAKANEKLFF. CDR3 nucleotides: TGTGCCACCAGCAATGGGGCGAAAGCTAATGAAAAACTGTTTTTT.

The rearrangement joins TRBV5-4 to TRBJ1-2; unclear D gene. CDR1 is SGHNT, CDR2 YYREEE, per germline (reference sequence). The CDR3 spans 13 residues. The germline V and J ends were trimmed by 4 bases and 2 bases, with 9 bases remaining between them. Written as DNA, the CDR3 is TGTGCCAGCAGCCGAGGATCAAACTATGGCTACACCTTC. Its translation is CASSRGSNYGYTF.

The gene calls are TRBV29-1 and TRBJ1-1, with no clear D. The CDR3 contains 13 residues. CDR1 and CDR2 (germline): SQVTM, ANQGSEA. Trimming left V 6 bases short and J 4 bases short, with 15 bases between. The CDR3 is CSVRADPATEAFF. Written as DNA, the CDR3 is TGCAGCGTGCGGGCAGATCCTGCCACTGAAGCTTTCTTT.

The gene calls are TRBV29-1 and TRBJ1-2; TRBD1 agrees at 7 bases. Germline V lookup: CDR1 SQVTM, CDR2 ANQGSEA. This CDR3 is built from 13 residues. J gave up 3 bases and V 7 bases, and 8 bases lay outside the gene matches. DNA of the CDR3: TGCAGCGGCGGGACAGCGACTGACTATGGCTACACCTTC. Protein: CSGGTATDYGYTF.